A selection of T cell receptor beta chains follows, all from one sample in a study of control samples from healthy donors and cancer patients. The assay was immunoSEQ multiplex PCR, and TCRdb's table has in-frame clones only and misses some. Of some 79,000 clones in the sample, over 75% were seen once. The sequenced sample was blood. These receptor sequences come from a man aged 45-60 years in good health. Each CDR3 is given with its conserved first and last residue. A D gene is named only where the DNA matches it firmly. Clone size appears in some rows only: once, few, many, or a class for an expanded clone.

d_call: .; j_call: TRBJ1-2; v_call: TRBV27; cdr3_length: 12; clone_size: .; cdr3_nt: TGTGCCAGCAGTCCCCTTGCTGGAGGCTACACCTTC; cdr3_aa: CASSPLAGGYTF
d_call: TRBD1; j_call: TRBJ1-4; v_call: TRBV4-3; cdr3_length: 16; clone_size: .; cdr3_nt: TGCGCCAGCAGCCAAAATCCGGGACAGGCTAATGAAAAACTGTTTTTT; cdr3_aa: CASSQNPGQANEKLFF
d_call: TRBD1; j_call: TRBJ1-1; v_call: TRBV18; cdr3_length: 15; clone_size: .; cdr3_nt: TGTGCCAGCTCACCACGAGGGACAGGGTCCACTGAAGCTTTCTTT; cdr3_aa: CASSPRGTGSTEAFF
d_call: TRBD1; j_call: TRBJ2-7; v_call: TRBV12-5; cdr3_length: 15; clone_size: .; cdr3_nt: TGTGCTAGTGCCGCCGGGACAGAGGGCATTCACGAGCAGTACTTC; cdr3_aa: CASAAGTEGIHEQYF
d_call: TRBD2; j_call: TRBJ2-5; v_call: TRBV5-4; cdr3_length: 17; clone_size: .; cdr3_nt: TGTGCCAGCAGTCGGACTAGCGGGGGGGTGTTTCTGGAGACCCAGTACTTC; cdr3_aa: CASSRTSGGVFLETQYF
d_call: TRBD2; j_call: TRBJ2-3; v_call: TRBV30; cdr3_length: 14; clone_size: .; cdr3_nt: TGTGCCTGGGGTGCGGGGGACCCAACAGATACGCAGTATTTT; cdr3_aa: CAWGAGDPTDTQYF
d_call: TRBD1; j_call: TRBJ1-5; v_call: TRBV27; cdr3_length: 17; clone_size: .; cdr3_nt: TGTGCCAGCATGCGATCGACAGGGGCCATAGCAAATCAGCCCCAGCATTTT; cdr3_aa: CASMRSTGAIANQPQHF
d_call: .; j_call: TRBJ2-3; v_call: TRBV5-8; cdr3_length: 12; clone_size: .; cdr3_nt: TGTGCCAGCAGCTTACGACTTGATACGCAGTATTTT; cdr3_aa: CASSLRLDTQYF
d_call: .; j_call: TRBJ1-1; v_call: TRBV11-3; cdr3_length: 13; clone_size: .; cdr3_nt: TGTGCCAGCAGCTTAGAGGGGCACAGCGAAGCTTTCTTT; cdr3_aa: CASSLEGHSEAFF
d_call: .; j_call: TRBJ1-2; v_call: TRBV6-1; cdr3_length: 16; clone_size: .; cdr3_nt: TGTGCCAGCAGTGAAGCGTCCCTTCGCCTGAGCTATGGCTACACCTTC; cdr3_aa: CASSEASLRLSYGYTF
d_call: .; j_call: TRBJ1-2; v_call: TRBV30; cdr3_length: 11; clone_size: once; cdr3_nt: TGTGCCTGGAGCCTACCTTATGGCTACACCTTC; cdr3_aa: CAWSLPYGYTF
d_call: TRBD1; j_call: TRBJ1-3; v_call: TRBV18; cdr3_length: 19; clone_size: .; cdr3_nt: TGTGCCAGCTCACCCACGACAGGGAAGGGGCCTTTCTCTGGAAACACCATATATTTT; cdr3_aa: CASSPTTGKGPFSGNTIYF
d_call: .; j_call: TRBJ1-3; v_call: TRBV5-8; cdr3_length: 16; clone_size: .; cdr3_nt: TGTGCCAGCAGCCTGGGGTGGGGGCCCTCTGGAAACACCATATATTTT; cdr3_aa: CASSLGWGPSGNTIYF
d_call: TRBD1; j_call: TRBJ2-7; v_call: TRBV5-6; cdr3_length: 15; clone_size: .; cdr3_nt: TGTGCCAGCAGCTCCCAGGGGGCGGTCTGGGGCGAGCAGTACTTC; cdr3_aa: CASSSQGAVWGEQYF